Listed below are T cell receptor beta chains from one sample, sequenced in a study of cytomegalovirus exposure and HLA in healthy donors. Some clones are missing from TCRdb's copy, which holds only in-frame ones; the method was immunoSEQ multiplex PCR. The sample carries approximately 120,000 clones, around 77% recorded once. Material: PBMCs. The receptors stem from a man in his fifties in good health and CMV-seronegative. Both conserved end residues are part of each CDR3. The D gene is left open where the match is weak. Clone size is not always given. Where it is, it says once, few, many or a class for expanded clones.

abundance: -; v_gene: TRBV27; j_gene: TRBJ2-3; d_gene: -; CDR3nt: TGTGCCAGCAGTCTGAGACAGGGCACAGATACGCAGTATTTT; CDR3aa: CASSLRQGTDTQYF
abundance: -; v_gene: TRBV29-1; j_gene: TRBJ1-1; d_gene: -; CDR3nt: TGCAGCGGAACAGGCGGGGTGAACACTGAAGCTTTCTTT; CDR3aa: CSGTGGVNTEAFF
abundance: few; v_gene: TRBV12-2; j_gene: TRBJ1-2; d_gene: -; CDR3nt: TGTGCAAGTCGCCCATGTAGGAGGGAGGATTTTTATGGCTACACCTTC; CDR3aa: CASRPCRREDFYGYTF
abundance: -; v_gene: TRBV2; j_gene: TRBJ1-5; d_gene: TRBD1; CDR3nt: TGTGCCAGCAGACCACAGGGGGGCAGCAATCAGCCCCAGCATTTT; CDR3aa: CASRPQGGSNQPQHF
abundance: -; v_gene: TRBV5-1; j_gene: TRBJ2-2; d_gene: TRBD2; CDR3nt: TGCGCCAGCACGCCGACTAGCGGGAGGGCCGGGACCGGGGAGCTGTTTTTT; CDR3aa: CASTPTSGRAGTGELFF
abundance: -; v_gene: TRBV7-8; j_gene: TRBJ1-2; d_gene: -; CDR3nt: TGTGCCAGCAGCGCCACAGATTCTAACTATGGCTACACCTTC; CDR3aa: CASSATDSNYGYTF
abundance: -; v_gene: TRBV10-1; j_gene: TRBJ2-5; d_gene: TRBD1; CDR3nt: TGCGCCAGCAGTGAGTGGACAGGGGAGCAAGAGACCCAGTACTTC; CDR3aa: CASSEWTGEQETQYF
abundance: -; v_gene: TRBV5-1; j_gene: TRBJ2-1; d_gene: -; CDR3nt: TGCGCCAGCAGCTCTTACGGAGGGCCCGCCTACAATGAGCAGTTCTTC; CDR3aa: CASSSYGGPAYNEQFF
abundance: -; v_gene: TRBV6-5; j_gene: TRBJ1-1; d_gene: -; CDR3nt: TGTGCCAGCAGCAAAACAGGGAACACTGAAGCTTTCTTT; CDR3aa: CASSKTGNTEAFF
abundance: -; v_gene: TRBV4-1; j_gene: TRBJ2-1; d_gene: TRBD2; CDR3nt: TGCGCCAGCAGCCAAAGGGGCGGGGGTTACAATGAGCAGTTCTTC; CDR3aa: CASSQRGGGYNEQFF
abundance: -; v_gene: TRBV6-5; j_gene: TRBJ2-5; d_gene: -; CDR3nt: TGTGCCAGCAGTCGCAGGGTCTCAGGAGAGACCCAGTACTTC; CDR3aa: CASSRRVSGETQYF
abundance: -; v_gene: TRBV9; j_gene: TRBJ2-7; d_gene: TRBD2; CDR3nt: TGTGCCAGCAGCGTAGCCGGGACTAGCGGGACTCACGAGCAGTACTTC; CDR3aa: CASSVAGTSGTHEQYF
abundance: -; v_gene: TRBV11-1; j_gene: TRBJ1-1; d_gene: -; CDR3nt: TGTGCCAGCAGCCCTCGGGGGGGGGCGACGGACACTGAAGCTTTCTTT; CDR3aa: CASSPRGGATDTEAFF
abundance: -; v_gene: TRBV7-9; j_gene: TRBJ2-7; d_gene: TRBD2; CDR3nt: TGTGCCAGCACCCCGACTAGCGGGAGGAACGAGCAGTACTTC; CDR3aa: CASTPTSGRNEQYF
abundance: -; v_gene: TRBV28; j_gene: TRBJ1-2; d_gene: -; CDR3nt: TGTGCCAGCAGTACACGGGCGGGGCGGCCCTATGGCTACACCTTC; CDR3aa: CASSTRAGRPYGYTF
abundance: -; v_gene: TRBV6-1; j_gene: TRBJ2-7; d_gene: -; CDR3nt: TGTGCCAGCAGTGAACCCTTCAGGTACGAGCAGTACTTC; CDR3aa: CASSEPFRYEQYF
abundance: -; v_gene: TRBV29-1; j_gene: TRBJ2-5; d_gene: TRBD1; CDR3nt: TGCAGCGGCGGGACAGGGGGCGCAGCAGAGACCCAGTACTTC; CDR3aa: CSGGTGGAAETQYF
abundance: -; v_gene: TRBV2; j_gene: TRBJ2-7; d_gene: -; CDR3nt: TGTGCCAGCAGACCTACAGGTTACGAGCAGTACTTC; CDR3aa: CASRPTGYEQYF
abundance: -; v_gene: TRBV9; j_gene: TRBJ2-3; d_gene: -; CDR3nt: TGTGCCAGCAACCAGCGACCCACAGATACGCAGTATTTT; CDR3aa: CASNQRPTDTQYF
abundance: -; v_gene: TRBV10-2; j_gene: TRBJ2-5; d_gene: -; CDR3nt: TGCGCCAGCAGAGTAGGACAGCCACAAGAGACCCAGTACTTC; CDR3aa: CASRVGQPQETQYF
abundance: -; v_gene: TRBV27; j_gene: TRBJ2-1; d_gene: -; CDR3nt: TGTGCCAGCAGTTTGGCACAGGGCTACAATGAGCAGTTCTTC; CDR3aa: CASSLAQGYNEQFF
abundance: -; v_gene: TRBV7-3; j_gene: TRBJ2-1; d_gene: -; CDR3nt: TGTGCCAGCAGCTTATTCCTTACGGGTTACAATGAGCAGTTCTTC; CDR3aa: CASSLFLTGYNEQFF
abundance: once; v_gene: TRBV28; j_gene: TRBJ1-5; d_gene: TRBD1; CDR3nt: TGTGCCAGCAGGACCGCAGGGGGTGGCAATCAGCCCCAGCATTTT; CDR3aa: CASRTAGGGNQPQHF
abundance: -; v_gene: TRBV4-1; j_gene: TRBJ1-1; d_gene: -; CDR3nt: TGCGCCAGCAGCCAAGGTACAGGCCTCATGAACACTGAAGCTTTCTTT; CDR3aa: CASSQGTGLMNTEAFF
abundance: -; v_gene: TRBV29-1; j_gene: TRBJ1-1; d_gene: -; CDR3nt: TGCAGCGTTAGCGACAGGACTGAAGCTTTCTTT; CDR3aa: CSVSDRTEAFF
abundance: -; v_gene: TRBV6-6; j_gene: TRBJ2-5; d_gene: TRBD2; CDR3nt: TGTGCCAGCAGTTACGGGGGGGGAATGGAGACCCAGTACTTC; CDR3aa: CASSYGGGMETQYF
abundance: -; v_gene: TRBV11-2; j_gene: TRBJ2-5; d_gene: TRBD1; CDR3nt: TGTGCCAGCAGCTTAGAAAGGACAGGGGTGGAGACCCAGTACTTC; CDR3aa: CASSLERTGVETQYF
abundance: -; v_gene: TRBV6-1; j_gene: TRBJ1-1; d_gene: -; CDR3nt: TGTGCCAGCAGTGATGTACACAGGAACACTGAAGCTTTCTTT; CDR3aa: CASSDVHRNTEAFF
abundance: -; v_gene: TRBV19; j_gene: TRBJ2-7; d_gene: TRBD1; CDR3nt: TGTGCCAGTAGTACGACGGGACAGGGCACCTACGAGCAGTACTTC; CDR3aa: CASSTTGQGTYEQYF
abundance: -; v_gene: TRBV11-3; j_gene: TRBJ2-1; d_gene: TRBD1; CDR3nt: TGTGCCAGCAGCACCGGGACAGGGGGTTACAATGAGCAGTTCTTC; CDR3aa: CASSTGTGGYNEQFF
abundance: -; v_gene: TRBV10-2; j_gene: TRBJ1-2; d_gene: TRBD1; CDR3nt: TGCGCCAGCAGTGCGAGGACAGGGACATATGGCTACACCTTC; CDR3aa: CASSARTGTYGYTF
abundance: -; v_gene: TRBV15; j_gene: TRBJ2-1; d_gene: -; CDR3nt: TGTGCCACCAGCAGGGAGTATAAAGGCGCTCGCAATGAGCAGTTCTTC; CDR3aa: CATSREYKGARNEQFF
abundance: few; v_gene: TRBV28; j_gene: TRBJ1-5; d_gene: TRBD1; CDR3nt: TGTGCCAGCAGTTTACAAGGACAGGGGGACAATCAGCCCCAGCATTTT; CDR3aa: CASSLQGQGDNQPQHF
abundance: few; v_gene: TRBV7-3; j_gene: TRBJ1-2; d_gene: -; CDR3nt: TGTGCCAGCAGCTTATTGGAGGGGGGGCGTAATGGCTACACCTTC; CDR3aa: CASSLLEGGRNGYTF
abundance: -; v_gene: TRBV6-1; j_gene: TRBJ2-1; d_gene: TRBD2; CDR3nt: TGTGCCAGCAGTGGTAGCGGGAGGGCCGCCTACAATGAGCAGTTCTTC; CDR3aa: CASSGSGRAAYNEQFF
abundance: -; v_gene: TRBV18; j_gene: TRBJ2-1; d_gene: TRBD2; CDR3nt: TGTGCCAGCTCACCCTTAGCGGGAGGTTTCAATGAGCAGTTCTTC; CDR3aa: CASSPLAGGFNEQFF
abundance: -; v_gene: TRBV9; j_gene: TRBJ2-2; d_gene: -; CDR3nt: TGTGCCAGCAGCGTAGTGGGCCACGCGCCCGGGGAGCTGTTTTTT; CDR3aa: CASSVVGHAPGELFF
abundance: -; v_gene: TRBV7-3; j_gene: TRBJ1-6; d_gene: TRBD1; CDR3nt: TGTGCCAGCAGCTTATGGGGGACAGGGGATTCACCCCTCCACTTT; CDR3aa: CASSLWGTGDSPLHF
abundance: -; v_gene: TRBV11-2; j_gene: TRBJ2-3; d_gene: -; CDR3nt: TGTGCCAGCAGCTTAGGACTGCGGGATACGCAGTATTTT; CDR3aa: CASSLGLRDTQYF
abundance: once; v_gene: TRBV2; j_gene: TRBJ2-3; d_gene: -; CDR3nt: TGTGCCAGCAGGACAGGACCGAGCACAGATACGCAGTATTTT; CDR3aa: CASRTGPSTDTQYF
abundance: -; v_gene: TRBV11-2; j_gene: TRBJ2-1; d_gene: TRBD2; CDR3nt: TGTGCCAGCAGCTTTGTCCTAGCGGGAGCCTTCTACAATGAGCAGTTCTTC; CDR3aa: CASSFVLAGAFYNEQFF
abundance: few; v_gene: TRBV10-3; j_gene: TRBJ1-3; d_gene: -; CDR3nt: TGTGCCATCAGTGAGCGGACTGATCCCTTCTCTGGAAACACCATATATTTT; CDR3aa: CAISERTDPFSGNTIYF
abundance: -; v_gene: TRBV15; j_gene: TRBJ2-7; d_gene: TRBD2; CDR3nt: TGTGCCACCAGCAAGACCGGACTAGCGGGGTCCTACGAGCAGTACTTC; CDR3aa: CATSKTGLAGSYEQYF
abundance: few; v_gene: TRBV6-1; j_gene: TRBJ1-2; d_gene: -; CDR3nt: TGTGCCAGCAGTGAAGGACAGTTCTATGGCTACACCTTC; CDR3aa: CASSEGQFYGYTF